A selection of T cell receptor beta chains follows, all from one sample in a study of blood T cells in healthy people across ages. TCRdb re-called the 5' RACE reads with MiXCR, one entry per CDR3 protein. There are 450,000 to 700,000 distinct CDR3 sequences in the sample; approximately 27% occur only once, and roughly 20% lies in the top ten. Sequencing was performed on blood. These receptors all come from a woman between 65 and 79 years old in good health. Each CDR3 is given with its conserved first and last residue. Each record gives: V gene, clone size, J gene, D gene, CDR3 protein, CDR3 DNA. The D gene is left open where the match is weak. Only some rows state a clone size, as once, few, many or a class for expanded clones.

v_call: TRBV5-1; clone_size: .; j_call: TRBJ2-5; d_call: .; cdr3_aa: CASSASSVWETQYF; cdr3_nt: TGCGCCAGCAGCGCCTCTAGCGTTTGGGAGACCCAGTACTTC
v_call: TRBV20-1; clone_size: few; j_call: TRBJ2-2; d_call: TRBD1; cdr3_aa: CSARNRGNGELFF; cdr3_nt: TGCAGTGCTAGGAACAGGGGGAACGGGGAGCTGTTTTTT
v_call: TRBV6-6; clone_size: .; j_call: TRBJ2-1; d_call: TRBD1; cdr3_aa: CASSYAATGLKNEQFF; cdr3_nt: TGTGCCAGCAGTTACGCGGCGACAGGGCTTAAAAATGAGCAGTTCTTC
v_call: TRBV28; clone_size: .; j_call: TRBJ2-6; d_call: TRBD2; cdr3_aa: CASGLESGANVLTF; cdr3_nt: TGTGCCAGCGGACTAGAGTCCGGGGCCAACGTCCTGACTTTC
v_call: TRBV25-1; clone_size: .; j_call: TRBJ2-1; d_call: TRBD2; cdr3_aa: CASSEWLAVKHFF; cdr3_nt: TGTGCCAGCAGTGAATGGCTAGCGGTCAAGCACTTCTTC
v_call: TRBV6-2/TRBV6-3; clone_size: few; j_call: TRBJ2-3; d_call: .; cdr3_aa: CASSYGGPVTDTQYF; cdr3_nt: TGTGCCAGCAGTTACGGCGGCCCTGTTACAGATACGCAGTATTTT
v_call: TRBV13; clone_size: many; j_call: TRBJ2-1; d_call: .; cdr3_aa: CASSLWGLGGANEQFF; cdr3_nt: TGTGCCAGCAGCTTATGGGGTTTGGGGGGGGCGAATGAGCAGTTCTTC
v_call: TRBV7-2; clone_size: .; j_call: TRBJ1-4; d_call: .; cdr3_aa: CASSINRPAPTTNEKLFF; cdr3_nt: TGTGCCAGCAGCATAAACAGGCCGGCCCCTACAACTAATGAAAAACTGTTTTTT
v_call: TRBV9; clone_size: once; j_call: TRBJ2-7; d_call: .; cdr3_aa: CASSVDGASEQYF; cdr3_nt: TGTGCCAGCAGCGTAGATGGGGCAAGCGAGCAGTACTTC
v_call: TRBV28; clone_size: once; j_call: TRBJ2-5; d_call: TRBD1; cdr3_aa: CASSGDRGDLGETQYF; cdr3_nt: TGTGCCAGCAGTGGGGACAGGGGAGATCTAGGAGAGACCCAGTACTTC
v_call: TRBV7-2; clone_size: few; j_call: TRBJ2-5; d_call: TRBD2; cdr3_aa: CASSSASGLETQYF; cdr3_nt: TGTGCCAGCAGCTCCGCTAGCGGCTTGGAGACCCAGTACTTC
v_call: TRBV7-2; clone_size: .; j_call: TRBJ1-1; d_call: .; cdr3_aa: CASSPFRDAGLNTEAFF; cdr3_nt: TGTGCCAGCAGCCCGTTTCGCGACGCGGGCTTGAACACTGAAGCTTTCTTT
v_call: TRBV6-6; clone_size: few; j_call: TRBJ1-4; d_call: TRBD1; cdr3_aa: CASSSPRTGRNEKLFF; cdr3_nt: TGTGCCAGCAGTTCCCCGCGGACAGGGAGAAATGAAAAACTGTTTTTT
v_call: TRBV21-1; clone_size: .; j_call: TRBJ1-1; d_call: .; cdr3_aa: CASSKDGPVGAFF; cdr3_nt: TGTGCCAGCAGCAAAGATGGACCGGTGGGGGCTTTCTTT
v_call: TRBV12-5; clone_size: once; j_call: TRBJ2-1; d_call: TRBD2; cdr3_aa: CASVESGATYNEQFF; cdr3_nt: TGTGCTAGTGTGGAGAGCGGGGCAACCTACAATGAGCAGTTCTTC
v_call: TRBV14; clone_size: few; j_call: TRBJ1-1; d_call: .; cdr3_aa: CASSPGETEAFF; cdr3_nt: TGTGCCAGCAGTCCAGGGGAAACTGAAGCTTTCTTT
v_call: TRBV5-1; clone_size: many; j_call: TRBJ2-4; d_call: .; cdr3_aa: CASSLVPSSAKNIQYF; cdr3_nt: TGCGCCAGCAGCTTGGTCCCCTCTAGCGCCAAAAACATTCAGTACTTC
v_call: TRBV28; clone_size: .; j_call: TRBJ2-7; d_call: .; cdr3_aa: CASSSIGALHEQYF; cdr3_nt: TGTGCCAGCAGTTCAATTGGAGCCTTACACGAGCAGTACTTC
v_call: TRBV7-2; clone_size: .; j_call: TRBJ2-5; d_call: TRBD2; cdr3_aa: CASTYRLAGAQETQYF; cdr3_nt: TGTGCCAGCACCTACAGGCTAGCGGGGGCCCAAGAGACCCAGTACTTC
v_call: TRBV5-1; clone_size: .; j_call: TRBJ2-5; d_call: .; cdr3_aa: CASKNGQIQETQYF; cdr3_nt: TGCGCCAGCAAGAATGGACAGATACAAGAGACCCAGTACTTC
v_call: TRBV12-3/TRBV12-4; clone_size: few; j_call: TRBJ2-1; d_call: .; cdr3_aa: CASRKTRRNSGYNEQFF; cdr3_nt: TGTGCCAGCAGGAAGACCAGGCGGAATAGCGGCTACAATGAGCAGTTCTTC
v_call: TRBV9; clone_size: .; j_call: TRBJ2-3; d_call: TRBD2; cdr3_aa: CASSGLGWGGTDTQYF; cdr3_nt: TGTGCCAGCAGTGGCCTTGGGTGGGGGGGAACAGATACGCAGTATTTT
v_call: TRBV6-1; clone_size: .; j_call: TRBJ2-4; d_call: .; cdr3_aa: CASSEYWAGTLAKNIQCF; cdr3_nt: TGTGCCAGCAGTGAATACTGGGCAGGGACTTTAGCCAAAAACATTCAGTGCTTC
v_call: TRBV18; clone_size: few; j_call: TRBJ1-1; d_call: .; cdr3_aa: CASSPPTRQEAFF; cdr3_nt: TGTGCCAGCTCACCACCGACACGGCAAGAAGCTTTCTTT
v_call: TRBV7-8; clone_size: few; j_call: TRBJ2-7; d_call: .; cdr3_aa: CASSLRKGFYEQYF; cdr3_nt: TGTGCCAGCAGCTTAAGGAAGGGGTTCTACGAGCAGTACTTC
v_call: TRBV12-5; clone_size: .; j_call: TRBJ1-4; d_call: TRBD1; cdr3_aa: CASGFLGQPMATNEKLFF; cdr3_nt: TGTGCTAGTGGTTTCCTGGGACAGCCTATGGCAACTAATGAAAAACTGTTTTTT
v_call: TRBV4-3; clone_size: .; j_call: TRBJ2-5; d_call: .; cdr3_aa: CASSQAKELKYF; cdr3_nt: TGCGCCAGCAGCCAAGCTAAGGAGTTGAAGTACTTC
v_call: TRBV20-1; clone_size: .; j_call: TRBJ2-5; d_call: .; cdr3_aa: CSASSLAVETQYF; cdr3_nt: TGCAGTGCTAGTAGTTTAGCGGTGGAGACCCAGTACTTC
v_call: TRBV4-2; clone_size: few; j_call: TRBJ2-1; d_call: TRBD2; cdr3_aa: CASSQVRHSGGANEQFF; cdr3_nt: TGTGCCAGCAGCCAAGTTAGGCACAGCGGGGGGGCAAATGAGCAGTTCTTC
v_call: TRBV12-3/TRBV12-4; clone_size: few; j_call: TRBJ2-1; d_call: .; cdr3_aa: CASSSDAGAGGNEQFF; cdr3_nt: TGTGCCAGCAGTTCTGACGCTGGGGCAGGAGGGAATGAGCAGTTCTTC
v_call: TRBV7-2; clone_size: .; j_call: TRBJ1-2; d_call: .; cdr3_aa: CASSQRRGYGYTF; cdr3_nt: TGTGCCAGCAGCCAGCGAAGGGGTTATGGCTACACCTTC
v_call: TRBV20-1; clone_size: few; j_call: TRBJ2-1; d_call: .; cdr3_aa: CSAARGLSYNEQFF; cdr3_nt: TGCAGTGCGGCGCGGGGGCTATCTTACAATGAGCAGTTCTTC
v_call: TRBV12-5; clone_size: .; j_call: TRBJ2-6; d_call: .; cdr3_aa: CASGLLSSGANVLTF; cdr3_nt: TGTGCTAGTGGTTTGTTGAGCTCTGGGGCCAACGTCCTGACTTTC
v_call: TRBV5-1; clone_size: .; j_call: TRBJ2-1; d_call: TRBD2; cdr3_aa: CASSVTSGSTGNEQFF; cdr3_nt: TGCGCCAGCAGCGTGACTAGCGGGTCCACGGGGAATGAGCAGTTCTTC
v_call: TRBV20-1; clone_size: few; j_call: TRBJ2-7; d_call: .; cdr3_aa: CSARDQGIAHLGEQYF; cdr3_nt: TGCAGTGCTAGAGATCAAGGCATTGCGCACCTTGGCGAGCAGTACTTC
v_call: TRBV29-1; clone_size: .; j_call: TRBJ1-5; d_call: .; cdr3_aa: CSVETDSNQPQHF; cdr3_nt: TGCAGCGTTGAAACGGATAGCAATCAGCCCCAGCATTTT
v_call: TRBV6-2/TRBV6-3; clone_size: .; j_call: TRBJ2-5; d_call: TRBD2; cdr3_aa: CASIMASGQETQYF; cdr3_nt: TGTGCCAGCATAATGGCTAGCGGACAAGAGACCCAGTACTTC
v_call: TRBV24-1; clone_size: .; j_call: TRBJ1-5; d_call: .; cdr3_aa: CATSDDQRNQPQHF; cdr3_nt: TGTGCCACCAGTGACGACCAGCGGAATCAGCCCCAGCATTTT
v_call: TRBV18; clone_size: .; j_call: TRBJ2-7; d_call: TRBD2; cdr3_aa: CASSKLAGDTYEQYF; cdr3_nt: TGTGCCAGCTCTAAGTTAGCGGGGGATACCTACGAGCAGTACTTC
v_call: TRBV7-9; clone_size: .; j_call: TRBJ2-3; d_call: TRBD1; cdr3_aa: CASSGLTHDRQGADTQYF; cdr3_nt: TGTGCCAGCAGCGGTCTTACCCACGATCGACAGGGAGCAGATACGCAGTATTTT
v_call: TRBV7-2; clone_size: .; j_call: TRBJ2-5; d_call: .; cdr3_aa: CASSLTGPPGTQYF; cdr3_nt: TGTGCCAGCAGCTTAACTGGGCCCCCAGGGACCCAGTACTTC
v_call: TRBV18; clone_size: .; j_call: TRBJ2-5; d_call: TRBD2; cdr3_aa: CASSPSGTKETQYF; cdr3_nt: TGTGCCAGCTCACCCTCCGGGACTAAAGAGACCCAGTACTTC
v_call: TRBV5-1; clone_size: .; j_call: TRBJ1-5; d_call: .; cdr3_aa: CASSLAGDTNQPQHF; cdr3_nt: TGCGCCAGCAGCTTGGCCGGGGACACCAATCAGCCCCAGCATTTT
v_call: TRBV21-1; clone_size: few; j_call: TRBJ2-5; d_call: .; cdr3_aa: CASSKRESQETQYF; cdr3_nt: TGTGCCAGCAGCAAACGGGAATCTCAAGAGACCCAGTACTTC
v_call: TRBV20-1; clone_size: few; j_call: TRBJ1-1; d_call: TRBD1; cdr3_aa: CSARPTGGQNTEAFF; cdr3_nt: TGCAGTGCTAGACCTACAGGGGGCCAGAACACTGAAGCTTTCTTT
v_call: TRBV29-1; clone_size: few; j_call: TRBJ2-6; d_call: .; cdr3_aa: CSVEVANSGANVLTF; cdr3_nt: TGCAGCGTTGAAGTCGCGAACTCTGGGGCCAACGTCCTGACTTTC
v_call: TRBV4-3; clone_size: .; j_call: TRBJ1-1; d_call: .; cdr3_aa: CASSQDLYRNTEAFF; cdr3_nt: TGCGCCAGCAGCCAAGATCTCTACAGGAACACTGAAGCTTTCTTT
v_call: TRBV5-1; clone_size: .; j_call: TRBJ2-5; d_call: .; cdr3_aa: CASSPGSSVETQYF; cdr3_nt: TGCGCCAGCAGCCCGGGGTCTAGCGTTGAGACCCAGTACTTC
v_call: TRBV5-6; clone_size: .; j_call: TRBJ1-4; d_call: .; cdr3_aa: CASSFKQGGEKLFF; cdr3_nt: TGTGCCAGCAGCTTTAAACAGGGTGGGGAAAAACTGTTTTTT
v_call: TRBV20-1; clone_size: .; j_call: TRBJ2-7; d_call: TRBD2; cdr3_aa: CSALDLAGGSYEQYF; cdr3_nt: TGCAGTGCTCTCGATTTAGCGGGGGGGTCCTACGAGCAGTACTTC